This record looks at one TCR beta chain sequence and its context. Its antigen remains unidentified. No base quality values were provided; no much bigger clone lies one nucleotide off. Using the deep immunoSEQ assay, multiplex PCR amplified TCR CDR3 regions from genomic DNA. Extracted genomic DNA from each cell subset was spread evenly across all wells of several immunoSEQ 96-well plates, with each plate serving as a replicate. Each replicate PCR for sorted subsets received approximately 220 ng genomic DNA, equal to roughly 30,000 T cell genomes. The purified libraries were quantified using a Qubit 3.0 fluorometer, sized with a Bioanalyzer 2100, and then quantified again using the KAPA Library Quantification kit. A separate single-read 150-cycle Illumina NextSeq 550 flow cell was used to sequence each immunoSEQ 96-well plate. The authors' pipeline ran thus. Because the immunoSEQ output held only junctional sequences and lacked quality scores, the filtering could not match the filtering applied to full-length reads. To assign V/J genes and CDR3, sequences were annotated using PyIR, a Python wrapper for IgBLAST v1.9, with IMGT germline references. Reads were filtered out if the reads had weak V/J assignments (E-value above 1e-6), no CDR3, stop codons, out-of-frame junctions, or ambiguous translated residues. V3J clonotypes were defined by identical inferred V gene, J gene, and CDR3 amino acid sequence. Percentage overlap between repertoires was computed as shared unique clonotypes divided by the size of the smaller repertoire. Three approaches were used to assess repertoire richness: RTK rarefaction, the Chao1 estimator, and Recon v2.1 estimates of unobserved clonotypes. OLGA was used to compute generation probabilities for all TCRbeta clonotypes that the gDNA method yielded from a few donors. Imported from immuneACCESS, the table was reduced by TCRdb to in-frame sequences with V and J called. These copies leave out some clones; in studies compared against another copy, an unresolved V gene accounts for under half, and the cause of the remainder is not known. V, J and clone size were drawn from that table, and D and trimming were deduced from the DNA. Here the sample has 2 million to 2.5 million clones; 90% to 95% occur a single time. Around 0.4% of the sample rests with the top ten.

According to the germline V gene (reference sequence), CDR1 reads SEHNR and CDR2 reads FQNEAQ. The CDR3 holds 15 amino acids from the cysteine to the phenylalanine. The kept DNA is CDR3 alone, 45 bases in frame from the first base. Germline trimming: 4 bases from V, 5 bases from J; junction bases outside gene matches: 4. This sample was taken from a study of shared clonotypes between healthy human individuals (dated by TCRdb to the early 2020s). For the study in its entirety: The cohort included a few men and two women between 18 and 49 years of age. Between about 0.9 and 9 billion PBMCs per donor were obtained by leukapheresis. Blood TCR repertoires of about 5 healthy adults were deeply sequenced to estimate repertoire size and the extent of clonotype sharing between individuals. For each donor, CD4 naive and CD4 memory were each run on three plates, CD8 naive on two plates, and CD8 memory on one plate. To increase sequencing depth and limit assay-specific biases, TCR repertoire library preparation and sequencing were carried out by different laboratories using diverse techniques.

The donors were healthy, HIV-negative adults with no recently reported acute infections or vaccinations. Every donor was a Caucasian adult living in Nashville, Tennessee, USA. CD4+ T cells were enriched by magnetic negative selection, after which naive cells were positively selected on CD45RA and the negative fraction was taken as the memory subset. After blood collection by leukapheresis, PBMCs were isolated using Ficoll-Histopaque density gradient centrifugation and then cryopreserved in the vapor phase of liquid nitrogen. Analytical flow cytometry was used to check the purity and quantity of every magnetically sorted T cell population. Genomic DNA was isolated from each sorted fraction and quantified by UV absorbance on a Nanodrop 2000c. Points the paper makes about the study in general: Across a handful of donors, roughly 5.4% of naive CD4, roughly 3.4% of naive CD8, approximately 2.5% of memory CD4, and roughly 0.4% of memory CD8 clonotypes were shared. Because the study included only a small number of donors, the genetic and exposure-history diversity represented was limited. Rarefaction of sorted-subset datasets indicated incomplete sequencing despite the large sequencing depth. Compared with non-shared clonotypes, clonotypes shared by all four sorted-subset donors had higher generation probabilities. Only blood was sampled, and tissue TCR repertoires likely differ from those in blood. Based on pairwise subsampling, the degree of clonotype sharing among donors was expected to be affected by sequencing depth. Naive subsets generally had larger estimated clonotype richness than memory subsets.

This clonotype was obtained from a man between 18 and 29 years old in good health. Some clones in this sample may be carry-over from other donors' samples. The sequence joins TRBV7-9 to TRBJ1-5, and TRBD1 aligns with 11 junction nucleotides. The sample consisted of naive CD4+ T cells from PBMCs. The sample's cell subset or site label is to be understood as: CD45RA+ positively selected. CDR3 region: CASSYGTGGDQPQHF. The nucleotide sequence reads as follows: TGTGCCAGCAGCTACGGGACAGGGGGGGATCAGCCCCAGCATTTT.